This TCR beta chain appears in the sequencing data of a study of T cell repertoires in cytomegalovirus infection (dated by TCRdb to the late 2010s). Study-level background: Alongside well-studied HLA-B-restricted epitopes, the peptide stimulations were aimed at recently identified HLA-C-restricted CMV epitopes, whose presentation resists viral immunomodulation. Donor HLA type was relevant to the analysis, because carriage of CMV infection together with the matching HLA type was indicated by public TCR beta signatures. What the research found in general, with its limitations: The ex vivo response was dominated by HLA-C-restricted CMV-specific TCR beta clonotypes, and the single most frequent clonotype in two of eight donors was supplied by these HLA-C-restricted clonotypes. In both this cohort and an independent roughly 330-donor cohort, the cumulative frequency of public TCR beta family members distinguished carriers of CMV infection plus the relevant HLA type.

The treatment or condition label for this specimen denotes: in vitro stimulation with specific CMV peptide epitopes to enrich CMV-specific T cells. Including the terminal cysteine and phenylalanine, the CDR3 comprises 14 residues. Kept here is only the CDR3 DNA, which spans 42 bases and is read in frame from base 1. V sheds 0 bases and J sheds 8 bases, leaving 11 bases between their ends. From a lookup of the germline V gene, CDR1 and CDR2 are SGHVS and FNYEAQ. TCRdb names Illumina HiSeq 1500 as the instrument used. TCRdb ran its own pipeline on the public reads, namely fastp trimming at Q25 and MiXCR clone calling, and kept in-frame beta chains. CDR3 protein duplicates are merged, each entry listing the most common genes and DNA. Recorded for this sample are approximately 310,000 distinct CDR3 sequences; about 25% of them occurred a single time. In total, the top ten clones hold about an eighth of the sample.

Comment on this clonotype: Its antigen has not been determined. No base quality values were provided; no much bigger clone lies one nucleotide off.

The TCR originated in a human donor in good health (CMV status not recorded). Some clones in this sample may be carry-over from other donors' samples. The V gene is TRBV7-6 and the J gene is TRBJ2-1; no D gene call is confident. This sample comprised cultured PBMCs, obtained from culture after CMV antigen stimulation. For the CDR3, the sequence is CASSLAPLGDEQFF. The nucleotides read TGTGCCAGCAGCTTAGCGCCCCTCGGCGATGAGCAGTTCTTC.